The clone carrying this TCR beta chain has just a few counts. Its antigen is still unknown. The CDR3 contains 15 residues. Trimming pared 3 bases from V and 5 bases from J, leaving 17 bases between. Germline V gene sequence: CDR1 SNHLY, CDR2 FYNNEI. One entry per CDR3 protein, called by TCRdb with MiXCR from the 5' RACE reads. Of some 330,000 distinct CDR3 sequences listed, approximately 8.7% were seen once; the top ten hold roughly 8.9%. This sample stems from a study of identical twins. Study-wide results and limits: Abundant beta clonotypes from cord blood bore fewer insertions; memory repertoires lacked this pattern. The study found that models underestimated out-of-frame TCR alpha sharing in monozygotic twins. Beta out-of-frame twin sharing showed a weaker excess.

This TCR came from a woman in her forties or fifties in good health. This rearrangement joins TRBV2 to TRBJ2-7; possibly TRBD1 or TRBD2 for D (5 bases each). The sequenced sample consisted of naive T cells sorted from blood. CDR3 DNA sequence: TGTGCCAGCAGTGAGGGCGTAAGGGTGGGGGACGAGCAGTACGTC. It encodes CASSEGVRVGDEQYV.